There are a few counts of the clone carrying this TCR beta chain. The PCR employed 60 Vbeta primers together with 13 Jbeta primers. Sequenced by immunoSEQ multiplex PCR; TCRdb stores in-frame clones only, minus some. There are about 160,000 clones in the sample; approximately 72% occur only once, and 2% to 2.5% lies in the top ten. The record originates from a study of cytomegalovirus exposure and HLA in healthy donors. With 5 bases clipped from V and 7 bases from J, the junction kept 7 bases outside the gene matches. Looked up from germline, CDR1 is SEHNR and CDR2 is FQNEAQ (reference sequence). The CDR3 is 15 residues long.

The receptor's source is a female donor in good health and CMV-seronegative. Material for sequencing was PBMCs. The genes are TRBV7-9 and TRBJ2-1; 11 nucleotides align to TRBD1. The CDR3 nucleotides are TGTGCCAGCAGCCCCACCGGGACAGGGGGGAATGAGCAGTTCTTC. It yields the protein CASSPTGTGGNEQFF.